This TCR beta chain was found in a study of persistence of HIV-infected CD4 T cells (dated by TCRdb to the early 2020s). Study-level background: Participants had been on suppressive ART for a median of around 8 years. In the cross-participant TCR cluster analysis, about 8 participants were included for CMV and more than five participants were included for Gag. The study isolated CMV- and HIV-1 Gag-responding CD4+ T cells from ART-treated individuals to examine antigen-driven clonal expansion of HIV-1-infected cells. The clonality of all cells in each sorted population was measured by TCRbeta sequencing, and the clonality of infected cells was measured by proviral sequencing. Peripheral blood samples of up to roughly 180 mL were taken at multiple time points, with the exception of a couple of participants who underwent leukapheresis at a single time point. Summary of the overall study and its limitations: The study involved few individuals and tested only a limited range of antigens. Significantly lower TCRbeta richness was observed in CMV- and Gag-responding cells than in anti-CD3/anti-CD28-responding cells, and higher oligoclonality was observed in CMV-responding cells than in CD3/CD28-stimulated and Gag-responding cells. Bulk TCR analyses could not be limited to the rare CMV-responding cells that actually contained HIV-1 proviruses. Within the same sorted populations, TCR oligoclonality correlated with proviral oligoclonality. Enrichment of degenerate expanded CDR3beta sequences was found in antigen-responding cells, suggesting convergent selection of CD4+ responses to CMV and Gag.

As concerns this clone: Its antigen specificity is not known. It has no much larger one-base neighbor in the sample; base qualities were not kept.

The germline V gene (reference sequence) sets CDR1 to LNHDA and CDR2 to SQIVND. V lost 4 bases and J lost 0 bases, and the count of bases not matched to a germline gene is 0. From the cysteine up to the phenylalanine, the CDR3 has a length of 15 residues. The read is trimmed to its CDR3 DNA, 45 bases read in frame from base 1. The immunoSEQ hsTCRB assay version 4 in survey mode was used to sequence TCRbeta repertoires from genomic DNA. Genomic DNA was diluted to about 9.4 ng/uL, using up to about 1 ug per sample for TCRbeta sequencing. In the source study's methods: TCRbeta data analysis was done in ImmunoSeq Analyzer 3.0, and diversity was calculated on productive nucleotide rearrangements. Using the Immunarch R package, the improved Chao index served to estimate lower-bound TCR diversity and the Gini coefficient served to estimate clonality. When different nucleotide rearrangements encoded the same CDR3beta amino acid sequence, each rearrangement was treated as a distinct clonotype. Differential abundance analysis found TCRbeta sequences that were significantly enriched in antigen-responding cells compared with anti-CD3/anti-CD28-activated cells. Using predicted peptide-MHC specificity as the basis, GLIPH2 grouped TCRs into clusters, both for each participant individually and for the merged data sets that combined participants. What TCRdb holds here is the immuneACCESS table cut down to in-frame rearrangements. Part of the clones is not present; checked against another copy, under half of the missing clones reflect an unresolved V gene, and the others are unexplained. V and J calls and clone size follow that table, whereas D and trimming were derived from the DNA. The sample profile shows some 30,000 clones; 65% to 75% of them were found once. The top ten clones comprise more than 1.3% of the sample.

The treatment or condition label, read with the paper, signifies: suppressive antiretroviral therapy. A pool of overlapping HIV-1 Gag 15-mer peptides was used at 0.8 to 1 ug per peptide per mL for cell stimulation. Responding CD4+ T cells were sorted by upregulation of both CD40 ligand and CD69. Participants were HIV-1-infected adults who started suppressive ART during chronic infection. Participants had undetectable plasma HIV-1 RNA below 50 copies/mL for at least 4 years. To be included, participants needed a CD4+ T cell count above 400 cells/uL and a positive CMV serology. Before stimulation, PBMCs were isolated using density centrifugation and then depleted of CD8+ T cells. CD8-depleted PBMCs were stimulated for 18 hours with anti-CD28/CD49d costimulation, CD40-blocking antibody and enfuvirtide to prevent new infections. Sorting was done on either a Beckman Coulter MoFlo Legacy or an XDP sorter, and propidium iodide was used to exclude dead cells. Genomic DNA was extracted using the QIAamp DNA Mini Kit for samples with more than one million cells and using the Quick-DNA Microprep Kit for all other samples.

This clonotype was sampled from an adult man with HIV who was CMV-seropositive. This sample comprised CD4+ T cells sorted from PBMCs after roughly 17-hour stimulation, obtained from a patient who received antiretroviral therapy. In the paper's terms, the cell subset or site label means: CD40L+CD69+ CD4 T cells responding to HIV-1 Gag peptides. This receptor chain uses TRBV19 and TRBJ1-5, with 10 bases aligning to TRBD1. The nucleotide sequence reads TGTGCCAGTAGTAGGGACAGGGGTAGCAATCAGCCCCAGCATTTT. Translation gives CASSRDRGSNQPQHF. Full variable domain (CDR3 extended with the reference TRBV19 and TRBJ1-5 proteins): DGGITQSPKYLFRKEGQNVTLSCEQNLNHDAMYWYRQDPGQGLRLIYYSQIVNDFQKGDIAEGYSVSREKKESFPLTVTSAQKNPTAFYLCASSRDRGSNQPQHFGDGTRLSIL.